The 32 T cell receptor beta chains in this list originate from one sample, sequenced in a study of identical twins. TCRdb itself ran the 5' RACE reads through MiXCR, one entry per CDR3 protein. The table shows under 500,000 distinct CDR3 sequences, with 14% occurring only once. These data are also associated with another study on yellow fever vaccine responses in identical twins.

Sequencing used CD4+ T cells sorted from blood. These receptor sequences come from a woman younger than 35 in good health.

A few counts support this clonotype. The chain joins TRBV7-2 to TRBJ2-2; D call uncertain. Trimming shortened V by 2 bases and J by 10 bases, and 11 bases separated the two germline ends. This CDR3 has 13 amino acids. The germline V gene has CDR1 SGHTA and CDR2 FQGNSA. The CDR3 loop reads CASSLRVAEELFF. Here the CDR3 DNA reads TGTGCCAGCAGCTTACGGGTGGCCGAGGAGCTGTTTTTT. Combining the CDR3 with reference TRBV7-2 and TRBJ2-2 gives the whole variable domain GAGVSQSPSNKVTEKGKDVELRCDPISGHTALYWYRQSLGQGLEFLIYFQGNSAPDKSGLPSDRFSAERTGGSVSTLTIQRTQQEDSAVYLCASSLRVAEELFFGEGSRLTVL.

The chain has TRBV12-5 and TRBJ1-1, with D uncertain. The CDR3 sequence is 11 residues long. The germline V gene has CDR1 LGHNT and CDR2 FRNRAP. Deletions cut 1 base from V and 6 bases from J, with 3 bases between. CDR3 region: CASGLGPEAFF. The CDR3 nucleotides read TGTGCTAGTGGTTTGGGACCTGAAGCTTTCTTT.

This clonotype occurred a few times. The V call is TRBV4-3, the J call TRBJ2-6, with a tentative D call TRBD2 (5 bases). V was cut by 1 base and J by 0 bases, with 10 bases left in between. The germline V gene has CDR1 LGHNA and CDR2 YSLEER. The CDR3 is 17 residues long. In nucleotides, the CDR3 is TGCGCCAGCAGCCAAGGAAGCGGTGACTCTGGGGCCAACGTCCTGACTTTC. It codes for CASSQGSGDSGANVLTF.

This clonotype was picked up a small number of times. The genes are TRBV6-1 and TRBJ2-7; D perhaps matches TRBD1 (6 bases). Germline values: CDR1 MNHNS, CDR2 SASEGT. The CDR3 loop spans 16 amino acids. The V and J ends lost 8 bases and 0 bases respectively, with 20 bases between them. In nucleotides, the CDR3 is TGTGCCAGCTTTCGGGACCGGGACAAAAGCTCCTACGAGCAGTACTTC. Translating it yields CASFRDRDKSSYEQYF.

A few counts support this clonotype. The rearrangement links TRBV15 to TRBJ2-7; unclear D gene. Germline CDR1 LNHNV, CDR2 YYDKDF (reference sequence). The length of the CDR3 is 13 residues. The V end lost 1 base, the J end lost 2 bases, and 6 bases lay between the germline ends. The CDR3 sequence is CATSRGAAYEQYF. As DNA, the CDR3 is TGTGCCACCAGCAGAGGCGCAGCCTACGAGCAGTACTTC.

This clonotype has only a few counts. The chain carries TRBV12-3 or TRBV12-4 and TRBJ2-3; D may correspond to TRBD1 or TRBD2 (6 bases each). V was clipped by 6 bases and J by 2 bases, with 12 bases between them. This CDR3 contains 14 residues. The CDR3 region is CASRGGGATDTQYF. CDR3 coding DNA: TGTGCCAGCAGAGGGGGAGGAGCCACAGATACGCAGTATTTT.

This clonotype has just a few counts. This chain links TRBV7-3 with TRBJ2-5, with TRBD2 matching 12 bases. Germline V gene sequence: CDR1 SGHTA, CDR2 FQGTGA. V was clipped by 4 bases and J by 4 bases; unmatched bases: 4. The CDR3 loop spans 15 amino acids. The CDR3 nucleotides are TGTGCCAGCAGCTCTAGCGGGGGGGCCCGAGAGACCCAGTACTTC. Translating it yields CASSSSGGARETQYF. Using reference TRBV7-3 and TRBJ2-5 for the parts outside the CDR3, the full variable domain is GAGVSQTPSNKVTEKGKYVELRCDPISGHTALYWYRQSLGQGPEFLIYFQGTGAADDSGLPNDRFFAVRPEGSVSTLKIQRTERGDSAVYLCASSSSGGARETQYFGPGTRLLVL.

CDR3 DNA sequence: TGCAGCGGCGTTCAGAACCTGAACACTGAAGCTTTCTTT. Its protein product is CSGVQNLNTEAFF. The chain links TRBV29-1 to TRBJ1-1; D uncertain. V gave up 7 bases and J gave up 0 bases, with 12 bases separating them. This CDR3 comprises 13 residues. The germline CDR1 and CDR2 sequences are SQVTM and ANQGSEA.

This clonotype was seen a few times. V usage is TRBV5-1 and J usage is TRBJ1-3, with a weak D call TRBD1 (5 bases). CDR3 size: 14 residues. Looked up from germline, CDR1 is SGHRS and CDR2 is YFSETQ. Trimming pared 4 bases from V and 0 bases from J, leaving 8 bases between. This CDR3 is CASSPDTSGNTIYF. CDR3 DNA: TGCGCCAGCAGCCCGGACACCTCTGGAAACACCATATATTTT.

The V call is TRBV6-1, the J call TRBJ1-2; 7 bases are a match to TRBD1. Looked up from germline, CDR1 is MNHNS and CDR2 is SASEGT. CDR3 size: 16 residues. The V segment lost 6 bases and the J segment 0 bases; nucleotides outside the gene matches: 10. CDR3 region: CASRRDSPSSNYGYTF. Written as DNA, the CDR3 is TGTGCCAGCAGGCGGGACAGCCCCTCATCTAACTATGGCTACACCTTC.

This chain connects TRBV28 to TRBJ2-1, with 13 bases that match TRBD2. V lost 7 bases and J lost 7; bases outside the gene matches: 7. CDR3 length: 15 amino acids. Germline V gene data show CDR1 as MDHEN and CDR2 as SYDVKM. Here the CDR3 reads CASISGTSGINEQFF. The DNA of the CDR3 is TGTGCCAGCATTTCCGGGACTAGCGGGATAAATGAGCAGTTCTTC.

The chain is built from TRBV5-1 and TRBJ2-3, with TRBD2 matching over 11 bases. Losses at the gene ends were 0 bases for V and 1 base for J; bases not matched to a gene: 7. The CDR3 has 18 residues. CDR1 is SGHRS, CDR2 YFSETQ, per germline. In DNA form, the CDR3 reads TGCGCCAGCAGCTTGGGGTTGACTAGCGGGACCGGCACAGATACGCAGTATTTT. This encodes CASSLGLTSGTGTDTQYF.

This rearrangement joins TRBV2 to TRBJ2-1; 13 bases line up with TRBD2. Germline V gives CDR1 SNHLY, CDR2 FYNNEI. This CDR3 region has 17 residues. Trimming cost V 6 bases and J 0 bases; bases outside gene matches: 5. CDR3 region: CASSSRTSGGSYNEQFF. The CDR3 DNA follows: TGTGCCAGCAGCTCCCGGACTAGCGGGGGCTCCTACAATGAGCAGTTCTTC.

This clonotype occurred a few times. The rearrangement uses TRBV6-2 or TRBV6-3 and TRBJ1-1; 7 bases match TRBD1. Germline loops: CDR1 MNHEY, CDR2 SVGEGT. The trim removed 4 bases at V and 5 bases at J, leaving 10 bases unmatched. The CDR3 runs 15 residues. The CDR3 nucleotides are TGTGCCAGCAGTTCACGACAGGGATCGTGGACTGAAGCTTTCTTT. This codes for CASSSRQGSWTEAFF.

This clonotype was observed many times. The chain carries TRBV5-1 and TRBJ2-1; D not resolved. CDR1 and CDR2 (germline): SGHRS, YFSETQ. V was cut by 0 bases and J by 2 bases, with 9 bases left in between. This CDR3 has 15 amino acids. The CDR3 reads CASSLEAGPYNEQFF. The DNA for the CDR3 is TGCGCCAGCAGCTTGGAGGCAGGCCCCTACAATGAGCAGTTCTTC.

The table lists this clonotype with a few counts. The chain joins TRBV29-1 to TRBJ2-1; no definite D call. CDR3 length equals 13 residues. The germline V and J ends were trimmed by 2 bases and 3 bases, with 8 bases remaining between them. Per the germline V gene, CDR1 is SQVTM and CDR2 is ANQGSEA. CDR3 DNA sequence: TGCAGCGTTGAACTCAATCGCTACAATGAGCAGTTCTTC. Translation: CSVELNRYNEQFF.

This clonotype showed up many times. This sequence joins TRBV11-2 and TRBJ2-1; no reliable D call. CDR3 length equals 16 residues. Germline loops: CDR1 SGHAT, CDR2 FQNNGV. The V end was cut by 5 bases, the J end by 2 bases, with 16 bases between. The CDR3 is CASSLRYEATYNEQFF. CDR3 DNA sequence: TGTGCCAGCAGCCTTAGATACGAGGCCACCTACAATGAGCAGTTCTTC. The entire variable domain, with the rest obtained from reference TRBV11-2 and TRBJ2-1, is as follows: EAGVAQSPRYKIIEKRQSVAFWCNPISGHATLYWYQQILGQGPKLLIQFQNNGVVDDSQLPKDRFSAERLKGVDSTLKIQPAKLEDSAVYLCASSLRYEATYNEQFFGPGTRLTVL.

The chain has TRBV6-2 or TRBV6-3 and TRBJ1-3, with 7 positions matching TRBD1. Germline values: CDR1 MNHEY, CDR2 SVGEGT. J gave up 4 bases and V 5 bases, and 14 bases lay outside the gene matches. CDR3 size: 17 residues. The CDR3 loop is CASSRTTGMSIGNTIYF. In DNA, the CDR3 is TGTGCCAGCAGTAGGACGACAGGGATGTCGATCGGAAACACCATATATTTT.

The table lists this clonotype with many counts. This chain joins TRBV2 and TRBJ2-3, with 9 bases aligning to TRBD1. Germline-derived CDR1 and CDR2 are SNHLY and FYNNEI. With 5 bases clipped from V and 0 bases from J, the junction kept 3 bases outside the gene matches. The CDR3 is 15 residues long. CDR3 loop: CASSRDRVSTDTQYF. The CDR3 nucleotides read TGTGCCAGCAGTCGGGACAGGGTTAGCACAGATACGCAGTATTTT.

The CDR3 region has the DNA TGCAGTGCGGGCCAGGGTAATCAGCCCCAGCATTTT. Translated, it gives CSAGQGNQPQHF. V is TRBV20-1 and J is TRBJ1-5; maybe TRBD1 (5 bases). The CDR3 has 12 residues. Germline assignment: CDR1 DFQATT and CDR2 SNEGSKA (reference sequence). Trimming removed 6 bases at V and 4 bases at J, with 10 bases between.

This clonotype was picked up a small number of times. The chain has TRBV9 and TRBJ2-3; no clear D. Germline assignment: CDR1 SGDLS and CDR2 YYNGEE. This CDR3 contains 14 residues. Trimming took off 4 bases at V and 7 bases at J, with 16 bases between the two ends. CDR3 DNA: TGTGCCAGCAGCTACGAAGGCGCCGCCTATACGCAGTATTTT. This translates into CASSYEGAAYTQYF. The whole variable domain, remainder taken from reference TRBV9 and TRBJ2-3, is DSGVTQTPKHLITATGQRVTLRCSPRSGDLSVYWYQQSLDQGLQFLIQYYNGEERAKGNILERFSAQQFPDLHSELNLSSLELGDSALYFCASSYEGAAYTQYFGPGTRLTVL.

This clonotype was recorded a few times. The chain carries TRBV20-1 and TRBJ2-3; 13 bases map to TRBD2. Germline CDR1 is DFQATT and CDR2 is SNEGSKA (reference sequence). The CDR3 covers 16 residues. With 6 bases clipped from V and 3 bases from J, the junction kept 9 bases outside the gene matches. The CDR3 spells CSAGLAGRRGTDTQYF. CDR3 in DNA: TGCAGTGCGGGACTAGCGGGAAGACGGGGGACAGATACGCAGTATTTT.

Only a few counts were recorded for this clonotype. The V and J genes are TRBV5-1 and TRBJ2-3; tentatively, D is TRBD2 (6 bases). Trimming stripped 4 bases from V and 6 bases from J, with 18 bases between. The germline V gene has CDR1 SGHRS and CDR2 YFSETQ. The CDR3 length is 15 residues. CDR3: CASSGGLLSLDTQYF. CDR3 nucleotides: TGCGCCAGCAGCGGGGGACTCCTCAGCCTCGATACGCAGTATTTT.

This clonotype was seen a handful of times. The chain joins TRBV4-3 to TRBJ2-7; the match to TRBD2 covers 12 bases. The CDR3 spans 17 residues. Germline V gene data show CDR1 as LGHNA and CDR2 as YSLEER. J was trimmed by 6 bases and V by 1 base; bases with no gene match: 10. In nucleotides, the CDR3 is TGCGCCAGCAGCCAAGGGGCGGGCGGACTAGCGGGATCCGAGCAGTACTTC. This gives the protein CASSQGAGGLAGSEQYF.

In this sample, this clonotype turned up a few times. This rearrangement joins TRBV12-3 or TRBV12-4 to TRBJ2-6; D call uncertain. V was pared by 2 bases and J by 4 bases, with 3 bases between. This CDR3 has 13 amino acids. CDR3 residues: CASSLWGANVLTF. In nucleotides, the CDR3 is TGTGCCAGCAGTTTATGGGGGGCCAACGTCCTGACTTTC.

The chain couples TRBV11-2 to TRBJ2-2, with TRBD2 matching over 12 bases. With V trimmed by 0 bases and J by 1 base, 3 bases remained unmatched. CDR3 length: 18 residues. Germline V gene data show CDR1 as SGHAT and CDR2 as FQNNGV. In DNA, the CDR3 is TGTGCCAGCAGCTTAGAGGGACTAGCGGGCAAGAACACCGGGGAGCTGTTTTTT. Protein: CASSLEGLAGKNTGELFF.

This chain joins TRBV30 and TRBJ2-1, with D possibly matching TRBD2 (6 bases). The CDR3 runs to 14 residues. CDR1 is GTSNPN and CDR2 is SVGIG in the germline V gene (reference sequence). Trimming cost V 1 base and J 6 bases, with 13 bases left between them. CDR3 sequence reads: CAWSEQLAINEQFF. The CDR3 DNA sequence: TGTGCCTGGAGTGAACAACTAGCAATCAATGAGCAGTTCTTC.

This clonotype was seen only a few times. The chain couples TRBV6-5 to TRBJ1-3; a possible D gene is TRBD1 (5 bases). CDR3 size: 17 residues. Germline V gene lookup returns CDR1 MNHEY and CDR2 SVGAGI. V shed 0 bases and J shed 4 bases, with 16 bases lying between them. The CDR3, as DNA: TGTGCCAGCAGTTACTCGAAAGTGACATGGGGCGGAAACACCATATATTTT. Encoded protein: CASSYSKVTWGGNTIYF.

The rearrangement joins TRBV21-1 to TRBJ2-7; the D call of TRBD1 is as the table states it, not checked on the DNA. TRBV21-1 is given as a pseudogene. The CDR3 has 14 residues. The CDR3 loop is CASSKSGGLYEQYF. The CDR3 DNA is TGTGCCAGCAGCAAGAGCGGGGGGTTGTACGAGCAGTACTTC.

The V call is TRBV7-2, the J call TRBJ2-3; 8 bases are shared with TRBD2. This CDR3 has 14 amino acids. The V segment lost 3 bases and the J segment 4 bases; nucleotides outside the gene matches: 3. In germline, CDR1 is SGHTA, CDR2 FQGNSA. The CDR3 loop is CASSFGTSPDTQYF. The CDR3 bases are TGTGCCAGCAGCTTCGGGACTAGTCCAGATACGCAGTATTTT.

This clonotype was seen many times. This chain joins TRBV20-1 and TRBJ2-7; 8 bases are a match to TRBD1. CDR1 and CDR2 from the germline V gene are DFQATT and SNEGSKA (reference sequence). V shed 8 bases and J 6 bases; nucleotides not matched to a gene: 15. The CDR3 consists of 14 residues. Written as DNA, the CDR3 is TGCAGTCCCGAAGCAGGGGGCCGGTCGGGCGAGCAGTACTTC. Its protein is CSPEAGGRSGEQYF.

The V call is TRBV20-1, the J call TRBJ2-5; 9 nucleotides align to TRBD2. Germline values: CDR1 DFQATT, CDR2 SNEGSKA (reference sequence). This CDR3 spans 15 amino acids. V shed 3 bases and J 4 bases; nucleotides not matched to a gene: 9. CDR3 nucleotide sequence: TGCAGTGCTAGTAAGGGGACTAGCTTTGGAGAGACCCAGTACTTC. Amino acids: CSASKGTSFGETQYF.